Listed below are T cell receptor beta chains from one sample, sequenced in a study of cytomegalovirus exposure and HLA in healthy donors. Sequenced by immunoSEQ multiplex PCR; TCRdb stores in-frame clones only, minus some. The sample holds about 160,000 clones, approximately 80% seen once. The sample consisted of PBMCs. These receptors were obtained from a woman in her forties in good health and CMV-seropositive. Both conserved end residues are part of each CDR3. The D gene is left open where the match is weak. Part of the rows lack a size; the others show once, few, many or a class for expanded clones.

V	D	J	size	CDR3	DNA
TRBV7-2	TRBD2	TRBJ2-1	.	CASSLGLAGSSYNEQFF	TGTGCCAGCAGCTTAGGACTAGCGGGGAGCTCCTACAATGAGCAGTTCTTC
TRBV7-9	TRBD1	TRBJ2-5	.	CASSLEGQLQETQYF	TGTGCCAGCAGCTTAGAGGGACAGCTCCAAGAGACCCAGTACTTC
TRBV27	.	TRBJ2-5	.	CASSFLGAGQETQYF	TGTGCCAGCAGTTTTCTCGGGGCGGGGCAAGAGACCCAGTACTTC
TRBV9	.	TRBJ1-1	once	CASSRRNLLDTEAFF	TGTGCCAGCAGCCGGAGGAACCTATTGGACACTGAAGCTTTCTTT
TRBV7-3	.	TRBJ2-1	.	CASNLVIPYNEQFF	TGTGCCAGCAACCTAGTTATTCCCTACAATGAGCAGTTCTTC
TRBV7-2	TRBD2	TRBJ2-3	.	CASRGLAVRDTQYF	TGTGCCAGCCGAGGACTAGCGGTGCGGGATACGCAGTATTTT
TRBV15	TRBD1	TRBJ1-2	.	CATSREVDRDLNYGYTF	TGTGCCACCAGCAGAGAGGTGGACAGGGATCTTAACTATGGCTACACCTTC
TRBV7-2	.	TRBJ2-2	few	CASSLAGTGELFF	TGTGCCAGCAGCTTAGCCGGGACCGGGGAGCTGTTTTTT
TRBV7-2	TRBD1	TRBJ2-7	.	CASSRRDRGYYEQYF	TGTGCCAGCAGCCGAAGAGACAGGGGTTACTACGAGCAGTACTTC
TRBV19	TRBD1	TRBJ1-6	.	CASSRDRGNSPLHF	TGTGCCAGTAGTCGGGACAGGGGGAATTCACCCCTCCACTTT
TRBV7-2	.	TRBJ2-3	.	CASSPPRGSDTQYF	TGTGCCAGCAGCCCCCCTAGGGGCTCAGATACGCAGTATTTT
TRBV27	TRBD2	TRBJ2-1	.	CASSQVPSGGYNEQFF	TGTGCCAGCAGCCAAGTTCCTAGCGGGGGCTACAATGAGCAGTTCTTC
TRBV5-1	.	TRBJ2-5	.	CASSQSRGGREETQYF	TGCGCCAGCAGCCAATCGCGCGGGGGCCGCGAAGAGACCCAGTACTTC
TRBV2	TRBD1	TRBJ1-5	.	CASSSRDRGSNQPQHF	TGTGCCAGCAGTAGCCGGGACAGGGGGAGCAATCAGCCCCAGCATTTT
TRBV13	.	TRBJ2-1	.	CASSLPRGAGRNNEQFF	TGTGCCAGCAGCTTACCACGGGGGGCAGGTAGGAACAATGAGCAGTTCTTC
TRBV29-1	.	TRBJ1-2	.	CSVEGGPFYGYTF	TGCAGCGTTGAAGGGGGGCCCTTTTATGGCTACACCTTC
TRBV10-3	.	TRBJ1-2	many	CATRGQDYGYTF	TGTGCCACTCGCGGACAAGACTATGGCTACACCTTC
TRBV6-1	.	TRBJ2-2	.	CASSVMSANTGELFF	TGTGCCAGCAGTGTAATGTCAGCGAACACCGGGGAGCTGTTTTTT
TRBV5-1	.	TRBJ1-1	.	CASSLIGSIEAFF	TGCGCCAGCAGCTTGATAGGGAGTATTGAAGCTTTCTTT
TRBV18	.	TRBJ1-2	.	CASSPTNGYGYTF	TGTGCCAGCTCACCAACAAATGGCTATGGCTACACCTTC
TRBV5-4	.	TRBJ2-3	.	CASSLASTDTQYF	TGTGCCAGCAGCTTGGCTAGCACAGATACGCAGTATTTT
TRBV5-5	TRBD2	TRBJ2-3	few	CASSFLGGDTDTQYF	TGTGCCAGCAGCTTCCTCGGGGGGGACACAGATACGCAGTATTTT
TRBV6-1	TRBD2	TRBJ2-7	.	CASSDRLAGSSSSYEQYF	TGTGCCAGCAGTGATAGACTAGCGGGGTCCTCCAGCTCCTACGAGCAGTACTTC
TRBV14	.	TRBJ1-3	.	CASSPTGSGNTIYF	TGTGCCAGCAGCCCGACAGGATCTGGAAACACCATATATTTT
TRBV6-1	.	TRBJ1-2	.	CASRDRYGYTF	TGTGCCAGCAGGGACAGATATGGCTACACCTTC
TRBV7-6	.	TRBJ1-2	.	CASSQDPRQDYGYTF	TGTGCCAGCAGCCAGGACCCTAGACAGGATTATGGCTACACCTTC
TRBV5-1	TRBD1	TRBJ1-1	.	CASRGGTGAKNTEAFF	TGCGCCAGCAGAGGGGGGACAGGGGCTAAGAACACTGAAGCTTTCTTT
TRBV2	TRBD1	TRBJ1-5	.	CASSEYRGVEPQHF	TGTGCCAGCAGTGAGTACAGGGGCGTGGAGCCCCAGCATTTT
TRBV2	.	TRBJ2-5	.	CASSGRGEETQYF	TGTGCCAGCAGCGGCAGGGGAGAAGAGACCCAGTACTTC
TRBV7-9	TRBD1	TRBJ2-3	.	CSSSPDRVGTDTQYF	TGTTCCAGCAGCCCCGACAGGGTTGGCACAGATACGCAGTATTTT